The following is a TCR beta chain sequence with its context. The antigen is undetermined. The sample belongs to a study of shared clonotypes between healthy human individuals. Profiled with immunoSEQ multiplex PCR; TCRdb holds only in-frame clones, not every one. The sample has approximately 1.1 million clones, approximately 80% seen once. Trimming took 3 bases from V and 10 from J, leaving 16 bases between them. The CDR3 is 14 residues long. From germline, CDR1 is SGDLS and CDR2 YYNGEE. Study results and limitations: Non-shared clonotypes displayed generation probabilities falling below those of clonotypes present in all four donors.

The sequencing sample was made of memory CD4+ T cells from PBMCs. Sample subset: CD45RA-negative fraction. This clonotype was obtained from a man between 18 and 29 years old in good health. Some clones in this sample may be carry-over from other donors' samples. The chain uses TRBV9 and TRBJ1-4; maybe TRBD1 (6 bases). As DNA, the CDR3 is TGTGCCAGCAGCGCCAGGGGCAGCGACGCAAAACTGTTTTTT. Its protein product is CASSARGSDAKLFF.